This T cell receptor beta chain was identified in a study of T cells in Graves' hyperthyroidism and ophthalmopathy. Comment on this clonotype: Its antigen is undetermined.

General observations from the study: The model identified upcoming ophthalmopathy a median approximately 6.4 months ahead of onset. A model built on 13 V-J features separated ophthalmopathy from stable hyperthyroidism. Blood shared most expanded thyroid clonotypes above 0.001.

Regions amplified from RNA transcripts were the TCR beta CDR3 regions. An initial round of RT-PCR targeting the TCR CDR3 relied on the HTBI primer set. One entry per CDR3 protein, called by TCRdb with MiXCR from the multiplex PCR reads. The table shows around 540,000 distinct CDR3 sequences, with about 16% occurring only once. Diagnoses were made from clinical symptoms, serum measures (thyroxine and TRAb), thyroid ultrasound and orbital computed tomography. The specimen was blood. The TCR comes from a woman aged 25 to 39 with Graves' ophthalmopathy.

The CDR3 DNA reads TGTGCCAGCAGCGCCGCTAGCGGGAGGGATGAGACCCAGTACTTC. Protein: CASSAASGRDETQYF. The genes are TRBV7-9 and TRBJ2-5, with 12 bases fitting TRBD2. Per germline, CDR1 SEHNR and CDR2 FQNEAQ (reference sequence). With V trimmed by 5 bases and J by 5 bases, 6 bases remained unmatched. The length of the CDR3 is 15 residues.